This T cell receptor (beta chain) was profiled in a study of blood T cell repertoires in COVID-19 (dated by TCRdb to the early 2020s). As for the study more broadly: Samples from collaborators originated in the United States, Italy and Spain and spanned both the acute and convalescent phases of COVID-19. The prospective study material was composed of cDNA or gDNA derived from T cells, B-cell-depleted T cells, or PBMCs. Deeply sampled blood TCRbeta repertoires from subjects exposed to, actively infected with, or recovered from COVID-19 were included in the dataset. The repertoires were released in a freely available public database intended as a resource for research on the immune response to SARS-CoV-2. The samples were drawn from two sources: the first 160 participants of the ongoing ImmuneRACE study, and 950 to 1,500 subjects contributed by 6 global collaborators. Sample metadata almost always included a de-identified subject ID, COVID-19 status, age in years and sex. HLA class I and class II types, where available, came from metadata supplied by the sample provider rather than from assay-based typing. Overall study results and their limits: The amount of clinical and demographic metadata varied by source and participant and was provided uncurated.

About this clone: Which antigen it targets is not known. It has no much larger one-base neighbor in the sample; base qualities were not kept.

TCRbeta CDR3 regions were amplified from genomic DNA using the immunoSEQ Assay, a bias-controlled multiplex PCR. In the paper's pipeline: The number of nucleated cells in each sample was estimated from the amplification of reference gene primers within the assay. To quantify the absolute abundance of each unique TCRbeta CDR3 rearrangement, sequence reads were collapsed and filtered. For each sample, productive Simpson clonality was calculated as the square root of Simpson's diversity index across productive rearrangements. TCRdb limited this immuneACCESS table to in-frame rearrangements with V and J called. A share of clones is missing; checked studies link under half to unresolved V genes, and the rest is unexplained. V, J and clone size derive from that table, while D and trimming were established from the DNA sequence. The sample table shows 50,000 to 70,000 clones, and 80% to 90% are seen once. The top ten constitute less than 7% of the sample.

CDR1 and CDR2 were assigned from the germline V gene as SNHLY and FYNNEI. V trim: 7 bases; J trim: 7 bases; unmatched bases: 8. Taken from cysteine to phenylalanine, the CDR3 has 14 residues. Only CDR3 DNA remains: 42 bases, in frame from the first base. Each collaborating institution followed its own protocols to collect whole blood in K2EDTA tubes. For TCRbeta analysis, collaborators shipped samples as frozen whole blood, isolated PBMCs, or DNA extracted from either of those sample types. The sample was peripheral blood. The TCR was taken from a man aged 55 to 70 with active or convalescent COVID-19. Here the chain combines TRBV2 and TRBJ1-5, with 9 bases in between that match TRBD1. The CDR3 loop reads CASTWDRAYQPQHF. The sequenced DNA is TGTGCCAGCACTTGGGACAGGGCATACCAGCCCCAGCATTTT.